This T cell receptor beta chain was sequenced during a study of blood T cell repertoires in COVID-19 (dated by TCRdb to the early 2020s). For context, the study as a whole: Collaborator samples came from the United States, Italy and Spain and covered acute and convalescent phases of COVID-19. The material from the prospective study consisted of cDNA or gDNA derived from T cells, B-cell-depleted T cells, or PBMCs. The dataset comprised deeply sampled blood TCRbeta repertoires from subjects exposed to, actively infected with, or recovered from COVID-19. The repertoires were made available in a free public database intended to serve as a resource for research on the immune response to SARS-CoV-2. Samples came from the ongoing ImmuneRACE study (first 160 participants) plus 1,254 subjects from 6 global collaborators. The sample metadata nearly always contained a de-identified subject ID, COVID-19 status, age in years and sex. Where available, HLA class I and class II types were obtained from metadata supplied by the sample provider rather than from assay-based typing.

Each collaborating institution followed its own protocols to collect whole blood in K2EDTA tubes. For TCRbeta analysis, collaborators shipped samples as frozen whole blood, isolated PBMCs, or DNA extracted from either of those sample types. The immunoSEQ Assay, a bias-controlled multiplex PCR, was used to amplify TCRbeta CDR3 regions from genomic DNA. Per the source publication's procedure: The number of nucleated cells in each sample was estimated by amplification of reference gene primers within the assay. To quantify the absolute abundance of each unique TCRbeta CDR3 rearrangement, sequence reads were collapsed and filtered. For each sample, productive Simpson clonality was calculated by taking the square root of Simpson's diversity index across productive rearrangements. Drawn from immuneACCESS, this table holds only the in-frame rearrangements with V and J called that TCRdb kept. Clones are partly lost; checked studies trace under half to an unresolved V gene and leave the rest unexplained. V, J and clone size derive from that table, while D and trimming were established from the DNA sequence. The sample table shows 85,000 to 130,000 clones, and roughly 92% are seen once. The leading ten clones occupy roughly 5% of the sample.

Beyond this particular receptor, the publication reports: The amount of clinical and demographic metadata varied by source and participant and was provided uncurated.

Comment on this clone: The antigen it recognizes is unknown. Per-base qualities were not stored, and no clone one base away is much larger.

V is pruned by 5 bases and J by 4 bases, leaving 9 bases of the junction without a gene match. The CDR3 starts with the cysteine, ends with the phenylalanine, and has 14 residues. Only the CDR3 portion is preserved as DNA: 42 bases, with reading frame beginning at the first base. CDR1 and CDR2 are drawn from the germline V gene: SQVTM, ANQGSEA. The receptor comes from a man aged 70-80 years with acute or convalescent COVID-19. The chain uses TRBV29-1 and TRBJ1-2, and 8 junctional nucleotides match TRBD1. The sequencing input was peripheral blood. The CDR3 region has the sequence CSVRTPGGLYGYTF. The DNA sequence is as follows: TGCAGCGTTCGTACCCCAGGGGGCCTCTATGGCTACACCTTC. This CDR3, with the reference TRBV29-1 and TRBJ1-2 proteins standing in past its ends, gives the full variable domain SAVISQKPSRDICQRGTSLTIQCQVDSQVTMMFWYRQQPGQSLTLIATANQGSEATYESGFVIDKFPISRPNLTFSTLTVSNMSPEDSSIYLCSVRTPGGLYGYTFGSGTRLTVV.